A single sample is the source of the 26 T cell receptor beta chains below, sequenced in a study of blood T cell repertoires in COVID-19. Clones were read by immunoSEQ multiplex PCR, and TCRdb kept only the in-frame ones, dropping some. Of 95,000 to 120,000 clones in the sample, less than 85% were seen once. What was sequenced was peripheral blood. Every receptor here comes from a human donor in a cohort sampled during active COVID-19.

The chain has TRBV27 and TRBJ2-1; a possible D gene is TRBD1 (5 bases). The V end lost 10 bases, the J end lost 9 bases, and 22 bases lay between the germline ends. This CDR3 has 14 amino acids. Germline CDR1 reads MNHEY; CDR2 reads SMNVEV (reference sequence). DNA for the CDR3: TGTGCCACGAAAGAGGTAGGGGTTCACAGTGAGCAGTTCTTC. Amino acid sequence: CATKEVGVHSEQFF.

This clone was counted between two and nine times. The V and J genes are TRBV29-1 and TRBJ1-1; unclear D gene. Deletions cut 7 bases from V and 1 base from J, with 10 bases between. Per germline, CDR1 SQVTM and CDR2 ANQGSEA. The CDR3 is made up of 12 amino acids. The CDR3 bases are TGCAGCGCCCCGTCAGGGAACACTGAAGCTTTCTTT. Protein sequence: CSAPSGNTEAFF. The full variable domain, its missing parts supplied by reference TRBV29-1 and TRBJ1-1, is SAVISQKPSRDICQRGTSLTIQCQVDSQVTMMFWYRQQPGQSLTLIATANQGSEATYESGFVIDKFPISRPNLTFSTLTVSNMSPEDSSIYLCSAPSGNTEAFFGQGTRLTVV.

V and J are TRBV10-1 and TRBJ2-4; 9 positions agree with TRBD1. The V gene end was trimmed by 5 bases and the J gene end by 6 bases; junction bases not matched to a gene: 8. There are 15 residues in the CDR3. The germline V gene encodes CDR1 WNHNN and CDR2 SYGVQD (reference sequence). Here the CDR3 reads CASSLGTGRGNIQYF. For the CDR3, the DNA is TGCGCCAGCAGTCTCGGGACAGGGAGGGGAAACATTCAGTACTTC.

V is TRBV2 and J is TRBJ1-1; the match to TRBD1 covers 7 bases. CDR1 is SNHLY and CDR2 is FYNNEI in the germline V gene. V was clipped by 4 bases and J by 4 bases; unmatched bases: 3. This CDR3 is 13 amino acids long. The CDR3 nucleotides read TGTGCCAGCAGTGCGAGGACAGGCACTGAAGCTTTCTTT. Protein product: CASSARTGTEAFF. The complete variable domain, with remaining parts taken from reference TRBV2 and TRBJ1-1, reads EPEVTQTPSHQVTQMGQEVILRCVPISNHLYFYWYRQILGQKVEFLVSFYNNEISEKSEIFDDQFSVERPDGSNFTLKIRSTKLEDSAMYFCASSARTGTEAFFGQGTRLTVV.

V and J are TRBV12-3 or TRBV12-4 and TRBJ1-6; D gene ambiguous. V gave up 4 bases and J gave up 9 bases, with 7 bases separating them. The CDR3 covers 12 residues. The CDR3 region has the DNA TGTGCCAGCAGTTCTGTCGGTTCACCCCTCCACTTT. It is translated as CASSSVGSPLHF.

This rearrangement joins TRBV6-1 to TRBJ2-1; D is uncertain. This CDR3 has 14 amino acids. V gave up 3 bases and J gave up 4 bases, with 10 bases separating them. Germline loops: CDR1 MNHNS, CDR2 SASEGT. CDR3 in DNA: TGTGCCAGCAGTGAGTGGGCCTTTTACAATGAGCAGTTCTTC. This gives the protein CASSEWAFYNEQFF.

The chain has TRBV6-5 and TRBJ1-1, with a possible D match to TRBD1 (6 bases). The CDR3 consists of 13 residues. Germline V gives CDR1 MNHEY, CDR2 SVGAGI. The ends were cut back, 2 bases at V and 4 bases at J, with 8 bases in the middle. The CDR3 DNA follows: TGTGCCAGCAGTTACCAGGGGTTCACTGAAGCTTTCTTT. Protein: CASSYQGFTEAFF.

V gene TRBV5-1 combines with J gene TRBJ1-5; possibly TRBD1 for D (5 bases). The CDR3 sequence is 15 residues long. Trimming took off 4 bases at V and 1 base at J, with 12 bases between the two ends. Germline lookup yields CDR1 SGHRS and CDR2 YFSETQ. CDR3 coding DNA: TGCGCCAGCAGCCCAGACGGGGGGAGCAATCAGCCCCAGCATTTT. Encoded protein: CASSPDGGSNQPQHF.

This chain joins TRBV6-2 or TRBV6-3 and TRBJ2-5; 13 nucleotides align to TRBD2. The CDR3 totals 16 residues. Germline trimming cut 6 bases from V and 0 bases from J; bases unmatched to any gene: 4. Germline assignment: CDR1 MNHEY and CDR2 SVGEGT. CDR3 sequence (DNA): TGTGCCAGCAGCCGGGGACTAGCGGGGTACCAAGAGACCCAGTACTTC. It encodes CASSRGLAGYQETQYF.

This clone has just one count. The genes are TRBV24-1 and TRBJ1-1; maybe TRBD1 (5 bases). The length of the CDR3 is 15 residues. Per the germline V gene, CDR1 is KGHDR and CDR2 is SFDVKD. Between the trimmed V and J ends, which lost 4 bases and 5 bases, there was a span of 16 bases. This CDR3 reads CATSDPQGTQTEAFF. The CDR3 bases are TGTGCCACCAGTGACCCCCAGGGTACCCAAACTGAAGCTTTCTTT.

V is TRBV19 and J is TRBJ1-1; the D is unclear. In germline, CDR1 is LNHDA, CDR2 SQIVND (reference sequence). The V end was cut by 3 bases, the J end by 8 bases, with 10 bases between. The CDR3 extends over 12 amino acids. In DNA, the CDR3 is TGTGCCAGTAGTATGGTCCGCAGGGAAGCTTTCTTT. This encodes CASSMVRREAFF. The full variable domain, in which reference TRBV19 and TRBJ1-1 provide the parts outside the CDR3, is DGGITQSPKYLFRKEGQNVTLSCEQNLNHDAMYWYRQDPGQGLRLIYYSQIVNDFQKGDIAEGYSVSREKKESFPLTVTSAQKNPTAFYLCASSMVRREAFFGQGTRLTVV.

J is TRBJ2-1 and V is TRBV29-1; 11 bases line up with TRBD2. This CDR3 comprises 13 residues. Trimming at V came to 7 bases and at J to 2 bases, leaving 1 base not matched to a gene. From germline, CDR1 is SQVTM and CDR2 ANQGSEA. In DNA form, the CDR3 reads TGCAGCGCTAGCGGGGGGACCTACAATGAGCAGTTCTTC. Protein sequence: CSASGGTYNEQFF.

CDR3 in amino acids: CASSVVSRTSGGTDTQYF. The CDR3 DNA reads TGTGCCAGCAGCGTAGTCTCAAGGACTAGCGGGGGGACAGATACGCAGTATTTT. This chain connects TRBV9 to TRBJ2-3, with TRBD2 identical over 14 bases. In germline, CDR1 is SGDLS, CDR2 YYNGEE. The CDR3 contains 18 residues. The V segment lost 0 bases and the J segment 3 bases; nucleotides outside the gene matches: 6.

The chain links TRBV7-8 to TRBJ2-1; possibly TRBD2 for D (6 bases). Trimming shortened V by 5 bases and J by 10 bases, and 12 bases separated the two germline ends. Germline V gene data show CDR1 as SGHVS and CDR2 as FQNEAQ. The length of the CDR3 is 12 residues. For the CDR3, the DNA is TGTGCCAGCAGCCCGGGGGTAGCAGAGCAGTTCTTC. It encodes CASSPGVAEQFF.

The chain combines TRBV30 with TRBJ1-5; 7 bases are a match to TRBD1. The CDR3 runs 15 residues. Germline CDR1 is GTSNPN and CDR2 is SVGIG (reference sequence). With 0 bases clipped from V and 9 bases from J, the junction kept 11 bases outside the gene matches. CDR3 residues: CAWSVGTDLRTPQHF. In DNA, the CDR3 is TGTGCCTGGAGTGTTGGGACAGACCTCCGCACGCCCCAGCATTTT.

V gene TRBV6-5 combines with J gene TRBJ2-7, with 9 bases matching TRBD1. The V gene's germline CDR1 is MNHEY and CDR2 SVGAGI. With V trimmed by 6 bases and J by 6 bases, 3 bases remained unmatched. The CDR3 sequence is 12 residues long. DNA for the CDR3: TGTGCCAGCAGAGGGACAGGGACCGAGCAGTACTTC. Translation: CASRGTGTEQYF.

CDR3 sequence (DNA): TGTGCCAGCAGTTACAGCCAGGGAATGGGTTACGAGCAGTACTTC. This translates into CASSYSQGMGYEQYF. The chain couples TRBV6-5 to TRBJ2-7; maybe TRBD1 (5 bases). The CDR3 is made up of 15 amino acids. CDR1 and CDR2 from the germline V gene are MNHEY and SVGAGI. V was shortened by 2 bases and J by 4 bases, with 15 bases between the two germline ends.

This chain joins TRBV7-9 and TRBJ1-1; D is perhaps TRBD1 (6 bases). This CDR3 has 14 residues. Trimming removed 4 bases at V and 4 bases at J, with 13 bases between. In germline, CDR1 is SEHNR, CDR2 FQNEAQ (reference sequence). CDR3 region: CASSSRGQSTEAFF. The CDR3 DNA follows: TGTGCCAGCAGCTCACGAGGACAGAGCACTGAAGCTTTCTTT.

The chain recombines TRBV29-1 with TRBJ2-7; unclear D gene. CDR1 SQVTM and CDR2 ANQGSEA come from the germline V gene. Trimming stripped 0 bases from V and 6 bases from J, with 12 bases between. There are 13 residues in the CDR3. The CDR3 coding sequence is TGCAGCGTTGAAGACCGTATCTCTTTCGAGCAGTACTTC. The encoded protein is CSVEDRISFEQYF.

The rearrangement joins TRBV18 to TRBJ1-1, with TRBD1 matching over 8 bases. CDR1 and CDR2 from the germline V gene are KGHSH and LQKENI. Trimming took 4 bases from V and 3 from J; bases not matched to a gene: 7. This CDR3 region has 15 residues. The DNA for the CDR3 is TGTGCCAGCTCACTACGGACAGGGTGGGACACTGAAGCTTTCTTT. Translated: CASSLRTGWDTEAFF.

The gene calls are TRBV9 and TRBJ2-3; the D is unclear. The V and J ends lost 3 bases and 2 bases respectively, with 7 bases between them. CDR1 is SGDLS and CDR2 is YYNGEE in the germline V gene. This CDR3 region has 13 residues. CDR3 nucleotide sequence: TGTGCCAGCAGCGCCCCCAACACAGATACGCAGTATTTT. Amino acids: CASSAPNTDTQYF. Together with reference TRBV9 and TRBJ2-3, the CDR3 gives the full variable domain: DSGVTQTPKHLITATGQRVTLRCSPRSGDLSVYWYQQSLDQGLQFLIQYYNGEERAKGNILERFSAQQFPDLHSELNLSSLELGDSALYFCASSAPNTDTQYFGPGTRLTVL.

V and J are TRBV10-3 and TRBJ2-7, with 9 nucleotides matching TRBD1. The J segment lost 5 bases and the V segment lost 6 bases, leaving 2 bases of the junction unmatched. Per the germline V gene, CDR1 is ENHRY and CDR2 is SYGVKD. There are 12 residues in the CDR3. CDR3 in amino acids: CAIRDRGHEQYF. CDR3 DNA: TGTGCCATCAGGGACAGGGGCCACGAGCAGTACTTC.

V is TRBV6-6 and J is TRBJ1-6, with TRBD1 identical over 11 bases. The ends lost 6 bases at V and 10 bases at J; junction bases unmatched: 8. The CDR3 length is 15 residues. Germline V CDR1 and CDR2: MNHNY, SVGAGI (reference sequence). This chain's CDR3 is CASSDPGQGESPLHF. The CDR3 bases are TGTGCCAGCAGCGACCCGGGACAGGGGGAATCACCCCTCCACTTT.

This sequence joins TRBV7-2 and TRBJ2-3, with D perhaps matching TRBD2 (6 bases). Germline assignment: CDR1 SGHTA and CDR2 FQGNSA. V gave up 7 bases and J gave up 5 bases, with 16 bases separating them. This CDR3 region has 14 residues. CDR3 sequence (DNA): TGTGCCAGCATCACCGGGGGTTTTGGAGATACGCAGTATTTT. Translation gives CASITGGFGDTQYF.

This clone was seen only once. This chain connects TRBV25-1 to TRBJ1-5, with D unclear. The CDR3 consists of 15 residues. Trimming took off 3 bases at V and 3 bases at J, with 12 bases between the two ends. The germline V gene encodes CDR1 MGHDK and CDR2 SYGVNS. The CDR3 reads CASSDNSRLNQPQHF. The CDR3 region has the DNA TGTGCCAGCAGTGACAACAGCCGCCTCAATCAGCCCCAGCATTTT.

This chain uses TRBV19 with TRBJ2-5; 9 bases match TRBD1. Losses at the gene ends were 9 bases for V and 3 bases for J; bases not matched to a gene: 8. Per the germline V gene, CDR1 is LNHDA and CDR2 is SQIVND (reference sequence). The CDR3 has 14 residues. This CDR3 reads CASSDRGRKETQYF. CDR3 DNA: TGTGCCAGCTCGGACAGGGGACGGAAAGAGACCCAGTACTTC.